The 23 T cell receptor beta chains in this list originate from one sample, sequenced in a study of blood T cell repertoires in COVID-19. Profiling relied on immunoSEQ multiplex PCR, and the TCRdb table lists in-frame clones only, not all of them. The sample gives 370,000 or so clones, more than 65% of which show up once; over 0.95% is in the top ten. Sequencing used peripheral blood. These receptors were collected from a human donor with acute or convalescent COVID-19. The donor label of this sample is uncertain.

The chain couples TRBV7-2 to TRBJ1-5; maybe TRBD1 (6 bases). Trimming cost V 1 base and J 2 bases, with 9 bases left between them. The germline V gene has CDR1 SGHTA and CDR2 FQGNSA. This CDR3 contains 15 residues. The CDR3 region is CASSLGGPGNQPQHF. CDR3 nucleotide sequence: TGTGCCAGCAGCTTAGGGGGGCCGGGCAATCAGCCCCAGCATTTT.

The chain recombines TRBV5-1 with TRBJ1-4, with 9 bases identical to TRBD1. Germline loops: CDR1 SGHRS, CDR2 YFSETQ. Germline trimming cut 0 bases from V and 8 bases from J; bases unmatched to any gene: 20. The CDR3 extends over 20 amino acids. This chain's CDR3 is CASSLGLRDRVLLGGEKLFF. In DNA, the CDR3 is TGCGCCAGCAGCTTGGGGCTCCGGGACAGGGTGCTCCTAGGAGGGGAAAAACTGTTTTTT.

The sample holds a few counts of this clone. This chain links TRBV10-3 with TRBJ1-1; TRBD1 matches 7 bases. This CDR3 has 13 residues. The V and J ends lost 4 bases and 4 bases, in that order; junction bases with no gene match: 3. Germline V gene data show CDR1 as ENHRY and CDR2 as SYGVKD. The CDR3 loop reads CAISGQGPTEAFF. CDR3 nucleotides: TGTGCCATCAGTGGACAGGGTCCCACTGAAGCTTTCTTT.

The V gene is TRBV6-5, the J gene TRBJ1-1; D might be TRBD1 (5 bases). The CDR3 length is 12 residues. CDR1 and CDR2 (germline): MNHEY, SVGAGI. The V and J ends lost 11 bases and 4 bases respectively, with 14 bases between them. The chain's CDR3 is CAALPGITEAFF. As DNA, the CDR3 is TGTGCCGCACTCCCAGGGATCACTGAAGCTTTCTTT.

This clone was detected a few times. The V and J genes are TRBV29-1 and TRBJ2-1; TRBD2 is a possible D gene (5 bases). This CDR3 is 14 amino acids long. V was shortened by 3 bases and J by 4 bases, with 13 bases between the two germline ends. CDR1 is SQVTM, CDR2 ANQGSEA, per germline. CDR3: CSVERAEIYNEQFF. The CDR3, as DNA: TGCAGCGTTGAGCGAGCGGAAATATACAATGAGCAGTTCTTC.

In its sample, this clone was seen a few times. V and J are TRBV7-2 and TRBJ1-5, with D tentatively TRBD1 (5 bases). This CDR3 comprises 15 residues. The germline V gene has CDR1 SGHTA and CDR2 FQGNSA. V lost 1 base and J 4 bases, leaving 11 bases between the germline ends. The CDR3 is CASSLDGGKNQPQHF. In DNA form, the CDR3 reads TGTGCCAGCAGCTTAGATGGGGGGAAAAATCAGCCCCAGCATTTT.

V and J are TRBV7-2 and TRBJ2-3; the match to TRBD2 covers 14 bases. The V segment lost 5 bases and the J segment 2 bases; nucleotides outside the gene matches: 3. Germline V gives CDR1 SGHTA, CDR2 FQGNSA. The CDR3 length is 16 residues. The CDR3 region has the DNA TGTGCCAGCAGCCGGACTAGCGGGGGGCTCACAGATACGCAGTATTTT. Translating it yields CASSRTSGGLTDTQYF.

This clone was counted once. The gene calls are TRBV7-8 and TRBJ1-1; a possible D gene is TRBD1 (5 bases). V dropped 8 bases and J dropped 6 bases, with 19 bases sitting between them. The length of the CDR3 is 14 residues. Germline V lookup: CDR1 SGHVS, CDR2 FQNEAQ. The CDR3 DNA reads TGTGCCAGCGTACCAGATTTGAGACAGCCTGAAGCTTTCTTT. Translation: CASVPDLRQPEAFF.

The chain combines TRBV28 with TRBJ1-2; D is undetermined. Germline loops: CDR1 MDHEN, CDR2 SYDVKM. The V end lost 4 bases, the J end lost 3 bases, and 9 bases lay between the germline ends. CDR3 size: 13 residues. In DNA, the CDR3 is TGTGCCAGCAGTTACGAGCGATACTATGGCTACACCTTC. Translating it yields CASSYERYYGYTF.

The V call is TRBV5-1, the J call TRBJ1-1, with 8 bases lining up with TRBD1. The trim removed 7 bases at V and 1 base at J, leaving 6 bases unmatched. This CDR3 has 14 amino acids. The germline CDR1 and CDR2 sequences are SGHRS and YFSETQ. In DNA form, the CDR3 reads TGCGCCAGCGCGCAGGGGGCGGAGAACACTGAAGCTTTCTTT. Translation gives CASAQGAENTEAFF.

The rearrangement links TRBV27 to TRBJ2-7, with TRBD1 identical over 7 bases. CDR3 length equals 13 residues. V dropped 6 bases and J dropped 6; count of bases not matched to a gene: 8. Germline V gene sequence: CDR1 MNHEY, CDR2 SMNVEV (reference sequence). CDR3 residues: CASRALDRREQYF. CDR3 nucleotide sequence: TGTGCCAGCAGGGCCCTGGACAGGCGCGAGCAGTACTTC.

The chain is built from TRBV18 and TRBJ2-1; 10 bases are a match to TRBD2. Trimming took 4 bases from V and 6 from J; bases not matched to a gene: 6. Germline CDR1 reads KGHSH; CDR2 reads LQKENI. The CDR3 runs to 15 residues. Here the CDR3 reads CASSLGLAASNEQFF. CDR3 bases: TGTGCCAGCTCACTTGGACTAGCGGCGTCCAATGAGCAGTTCTTC. The whole variable domain, remainder taken from reference TRBV18 and TRBJ2-1, is NAGVMQNPRHLVRRRGQEARLRCSPMKGHSHVYWYRQLPEEGLKFMVYLQKENIIDESGMPKERFSAEFPKEGPSILRIQQVVRGDSAAYFCASSLGLAASNEQFFGPGTRLTVL.

This chain links TRBV4-1 with TRBJ1-1; D gene ambiguous. V was trimmed by 3 bases and J by 4 bases, leaving 9 bases between them. CDR3 length equals 13 residues. Germline lookup yields CDR1 MGHRA and CDR2 YSYEKL. CDR3 in DNA: TGCGCCAGCAGCCATCCGGACTTCACTGAAGCTTTCTTT. It specifies CASSHPDFTEAFF.

A note on this clone: This specimen includes other DNA sequences encoding the same CDR3. V is TRBV7-9 and J is TRBJ2-1; D possibly corresponds to TRBD2 (5 bases). This CDR3 has 13 residues. The V gene lost 6 bases and the J gene lost 4 bases, with 10 bases spanning the gap. Germline loops: CDR1 SEHNR, CDR2 FQNEAQ (reference sequence). This CDR3 is CASSRTGYNEQFF. The CDR3 DNA reads as TGTGCCAGCAGTAGGACTGGATACAATGAGCAGTTCTTC. The variable domain in full, completed from reference TRBV7-9 and TRBJ2-1, reads DTGVSQNPRHKITKRGQNVTFRCDPISEHNRLYWYRQTLGQGPEFLTYFQNEAQLEKSRLLSDRFSAERPKGSFSTLEIQRTEQGDSAMYLCASSRTGYNEQFFGPGTRLTVL.

V and J are TRBV6-6 and TRBJ1-5; no definite D call. Deletions cut 3 bases from V and 0 bases from J, with 3 bases between. Germline CDR1 reads MNHNY; CDR2 reads SVGAGI (reference sequence). The CDR3 has 13 amino acids. In nucleotides, the CDR3 is TGTGCCAGCAGTTATAGTAGCAATCAGCCCCAGCATTTT. Translated, it gives CASSYSSNQPQHF.

This clone has just one count. This rearrangement joins TRBV28 to TRBJ1-5; 7 bases are a match to TRBD1. CDR1 is MDHEN, CDR2 SYDVKM, per germline. Germline trimming cut 2 bases from V and 14 bases from J; bases unmatched to any gene: 6. The CDR3 is 12 amino acids. The DNA for the CDR3 is TGTGCCAGCAGTTTAAAGGACAGGTCAAAGCATTTT. Its protein product is CASSLKDRSKHF.

This clone was counted a few times. The genes are TRBV4-1 and TRBJ1-3; D is perhaps TRBD1 (6 bases). The CDR3 is 18 residues long. The V end was cut by 0 bases, the J end by 0 bases, with 15 bases between. Germline loops: CDR1 MGHRA, CDR2 YSYEKL. The CDR3 sequence: CASSQDFRTANSGNTIYF. The CDR3 nucleotides are TGCGCCAGCAGCCAAGACTTCAGGACAGCTAACTCTGGAAACACCATATATTTT.

J is TRBJ2-5 and V is TRBV10-3; the match to TRBD1 covers 7 bases. The CDR3 is 14 residues long. CDR1 and CDR2 from the germline V gene are ENHRY and SYGVKD. Trimming at V came to 3 bases and at J to 5 bases, leaving 6 bases not matched to a gene. CDR3 nucleotide sequence: TGTGCCATCAGTGACCGACAGGGATCGGAGACCCAGTACTTC. Protein sequence: CAISDRQGSETQYF.

This sequence joins TRBV6-6 and TRBJ2-2; maybe TRBD2 (5 bases). V was cut by 9 bases and J by 3 bases, with 8 bases left in between. The CDR3 runs 12 residues. Germline CDR1 reads MNHNY; CDR2 reads SVGAGI (reference sequence). The CDR3 here is CASGRYTGELFF. The CDR3 coding sequence is TGTGCCAGTGGGAGATACACCGGGGAGCTGTTTTTT.

The chain combines TRBV9 with TRBJ1-2; D not resolved. The CDR3 totals 13 residues. With 0 bases removed from V and 4 bases from J, the gap between germline ends came to 7 bases. Germline CDR1 reads SGDLS; CDR2 reads YYNGEE. CDR3 protein: CASSVVETYGYTF. In nucleotides, the CDR3 is TGTGCCAGCAGCGTAGTGGAGACCTATGGCTACACCTTC.

CDR3 nucleotides: TGTGCCACCAGCAGAGATGTACGGGGGGGTGGAGATACGCAGTATTTT. It is translated as CATSRDVRGGGDTQYF. The chain carries TRBV15 and TRBJ2-3; 8 bases match TRBD2. With 0 bases clipped from V and 5 bases from J, the junction kept 7 bases outside the gene matches. The CDR3 consists of 16 residues. The germline gives CDR1 LNHNV, CDR2 YYDKDF (reference sequence).

This clone came up a few times. The CDR3 here is CAISLQEGTYYGYTF. Here the CDR3 DNA reads TGTGCCATCAGTTTACAGGAGGGGACTTACTATGGCTACACCTTC. The chain recombines TRBV10-3 with TRBJ1-2; D might be TRBD1 (5 bases). The V gene lost 5 bases and the J gene lost 3 bases, with 16 bases spanning the gap. Germline CDR1 and CDR2: ENHRY and SYGVKD. The CDR3 covers 15 residues.

This chain uses TRBV9 with TRBJ1-1, with 9 bases identical to TRBD1. Trimming took 3 bases from V and 7 from J; bases not matched to a gene: 4. The germline V gene encodes CDR1 SGDLS and CDR2 YYNGEE. The CDR3 has 13 amino acids. The CDR3 loop is CASSAGTGNEAFF. Here the CDR3 DNA reads TGTGCCAGCAGCGCTGGGACAGGGAATGAAGCTTTCTTT.